These 14 T cell receptor beta chains came from one sample sequenced in a study of blood T cells in healthy people across ages. Combining a sample-barcoded 5' primer with a J-beta primer mix, a second PCR ran for 7 to 11 cycles. TCRdb itself ran the 5' RACE reads through MiXCR, one entry per CDR3 protein. Of over 300,000 distinct CDR3 sequences listed, over 45% are singletons. Sequenced material: blood. These TCRs come from a man aged 60-69 years in good health.

In its sample, this clonotype was seen once. The chain carries TRBV4-2 and TRBJ2-1; TRBD2 aligns across 8 bases. V was pared by 4 bases and J by 7 bases, with 12 bases of the junction left unmatched. This CDR3 has 16 residues. CDR1 and CDR2 (germline): LGHNA, YNFKEQ. The chain's CDR3 is CASSLIGVAGINEQFF. In DNA form, the CDR3 reads TGTGCCAGCAGCCTCATAGGAGTAGCGGGAATAAATGAGCAGTTCTTC.

J is TRBJ2-3 and V is TRBV28; 7 bases are a match to TRBD2. J was trimmed by 0 bases and V by 5 bases; bases with no gene match: 2. The germline CDR1 and CDR2 sequences are MDHEN and SYDVKM. This CDR3 has 14 residues. The CDR3 protein is CASSTSASTDTQYF. CDR3 sequence (DNA): TGTGCCAGCAGTACTAGCGCGAGCACAGATACGCAGTATTTT.

This chain links TRBV29-1 with TRBJ2-7; no definite D call. The CDR3 is 11 residues long. The germline V gene has CDR1 SQVTM and CDR2 ANQGSEA. The ends were cut back, 6 bases at V and 5 bases at J, with 11 bases in the middle. The CDR3 spells CSVSTSHEQYF. The CDR3 nucleotides are TGCAGCGTCTCCACATCGCACGAGCAGTACTTC.

Turning to this clonotype: The germline gene is not matched at one end of the junction; a read error may be the cause. Here the CDR3 reads CSVELGGGSGVTDTLYF. The CDR3 DNA reads as TGCAGCGTTGAATTGGGCGGCGGGAGTGGGGTAACAGATACGCTGTATTTT. V and J are TRBV29-1 and TRBJ2-3; 7 bases match TRBD2. This CDR3 spans 17 amino acids. Germline assignment: CDR1 SQVTM and CDR2 ANQGSEA.

This clonotype was detected only once. J is TRBJ2-3 and V is TRBV27; D not certain. This CDR3 is built from 13 residues. CDR1 is MNHEY, CDR2 SMNVEV, per germline (reference sequence). V dropped 7 bases and J dropped 2 bases, with 10 bases sitting between them. This chain's CDR3 is CASNKIPTDTQYF. CDR3 in DNA: TGTGCCAGCAACAAGATACCCACAGATACGCAGTATTTT.

The chain carries TRBV29-1 and TRBJ2-3; no definite D call. The CDR3 has 13 residues. V lost 2 bases and J 3 bases, leaving 9 bases between the germline ends. Germline V gives CDR1 SQVTM, CDR2 ANQGSEA. The CDR3 DNA sequence: TGCAGCGTTGAAAGCCAGCCGACAGATACGCAGTATTTT. Its translation: CSVESQPTDTQYF.

The chain couples TRBV6-2 or TRBV6-3 to TRBJ2-1; TRBD2 agrees at 8 bases. This CDR3 is 15 amino acids long. The V gene end was trimmed by 7 bases and the J gene end by 9 bases; junction bases not matched to a gene: 14. CDR1 is MNHEY, CDR2 SVGEGT, per germline. The CDR3 loop reads CASKLGGTRWGEQFF. The CDR3 DNA sequence: TGTGCCAGCAAGCTCGGGGGGACTAGATGGGGTGAGCAGTTCTTC.

The chain links TRBV5-1 to TRBJ2-2; perhaps TRBD2 as D (6 bases). From germline, CDR1 is SGHRS and CDR2 YFSETQ. Deletions cut 7 bases from V and 1 base from J, with 17 bases between. The CDR3 spans 16 residues. The chain's CDR3 is CASGLSAGMNTGELFF. The CDR3 DNA is TGCGCCAGCGGGCTTTCAGCGGGCATGAACACCGGGGAGCTGTTTTTT. Complete variable domain (other parts from reference TRBV5-1 and TRBJ2-2): KAGVTQTPRYLIKTRGQQVTLSCSPISGHRSVSWYQQTPGQGLQFLFEYFSETQRNKGNFPGRFSGRQFSNSRSEMNVSTLELGDSALYLCASGLSAGMNTGELFFGEGSRLTVL.

This clonotype has just a few counts. This chain joins TRBV20-1 and TRBJ2-3, with D uncertain. The V end lost 3 bases, the J end lost 1 base, and 5 bases lay between the germline ends. The length of the CDR3 is 12 residues. The germline gives CDR1 DFQATT, CDR2 SNEGSKA (reference sequence). The CDR3 bases are TGCAGTGCTAGGGACCGCACAGATACGCAGTATTTT. Translation gives CSARDRTDTQYF.

The chain recombines TRBV13 with TRBJ2-7, with D maybe TRBD1 (5 bases). From germline, CDR1 is PRHDT and CDR2 FYEKMQ (reference sequence). The CDR3 is 14 residues long. The ends were cut back, 5 bases at V and 1 base at J, with 12 bases in the middle. The CDR3 protein is CASSPRQFSYEQYF. In DNA form, the CDR3 reads TGTGCCAGCAGCCCCCGACAGTTTTCCTACGAGCAGTACTTC.

The rearrangement links TRBV10-2 to TRBJ1-4, with 7 bases matching TRBD1. Germline CDR1 reads WSHSY; CDR2 reads SAAADI. With V trimmed by 3 bases and J by 8 bases, 9 bases remained unmatched. The CDR3 spans 15 residues. Here the CDR3 reads CASSDTDRAKEKLFF. DNA for the CDR3: TGCGCCAGCAGTGACACCGACAGGGCGAAGGAAAAACTGTTTTTT.

This clonotype occurred a few times. The chain has TRBV20-1 and TRBJ2-1, with 7 bases lining up with TRBD2. Germline V lookup: CDR1 DFQATT, CDR2 SNEGSKA (reference sequence). This CDR3 is 17 amino acids long. J lost 0 bases, V lost 0 bases, and 8 bases had no gene match. The CDR3 region is CSARDSAGVTSYNEQFF. The CDR3 DNA reads as TGCAGTGCTAGAGATTCGGCGGGAGTCACCTCCTACAATGAGCAGTTCTTC.

Turning to this clonotype: This may arise from a read error, as a much more abundant clone is one base away. The chain carries TRBV6-2 or TRBV6-3 and TRBJ2-5, with 9 nucleotides matching TRBD2. This CDR3 is 14 amino acids long. Germline lookup yields CDR1 MNHEY and CDR2 SVGEGT. The J segment lost 11 bases and the V segment lost 6 bases, leaving 13 bases of the junction unmatched. This chain's CDR3 is CASRPSGAQEEQYF. As DNA, the CDR3 is TGTGCCAGCAGACCTAGCGGGGCTCAAGAGGAGCAGTACTTC.

Here the CDR3 reads CASSQDGTSVQFF. Here the CDR3 DNA reads TGTGCCAGCAGCCAAGACGGGACATCGGTGCAGTTCTTC. The gene calls are TRBV28 and TRBJ2-1, with TRBD1 as a possible D gene (6 bases). The CDR3 runs to 13 residues. Per the germline V gene, CDR1 is MDHEN and CDR2 is SYDVKM. V dropped 6 bases and J dropped 12 bases, with 18 bases sitting between them.